This T cell receptor beta chain appears in the sequencing data of a study of shared clonotypes between healthy human individuals. Study-level information: Three CD4 naive, three CD4 memory, two CD8 naive and one CD8 memory plate were used per donor.

For this clone: Its antigen remains unidentified.

Germline CDR1 SGHRS, CDR2 YFSETQ. There are 16 residues in the CDR3. V lost 0 bases and J lost 1, with 14 bases in between. The assay was immunoSEQ multiplex PCR, and TCRdb's table has in-frame clones only and misses some. The data hold about 2.3 million clones, with about nine tenths observed a single time. General observations from the study: Among non-shared clonotypes, generation probabilities were lower than among those shared by all four donors. Generally, naive subsets came out with larger estimated richness than memory subsets.

The TCR originated in a man younger than 30 in good health. Some clones in this sample may be carry-over from other donors' samples. The sample taken for sequencing was naive CD4+ T cells from PBMCs. As for subset: CD45RA+ positively selected. V and J are TRBV5-1 and TRBJ2-7; possibly TRBD1 for D (5 bases). CDR3 residues: CASSLVQGRSSYEQYF. CDR3 DNA: TGCGCCAGCAGCTTGGTGCAGGGCCGTTCATCCTACGAGCAGTACTTC.